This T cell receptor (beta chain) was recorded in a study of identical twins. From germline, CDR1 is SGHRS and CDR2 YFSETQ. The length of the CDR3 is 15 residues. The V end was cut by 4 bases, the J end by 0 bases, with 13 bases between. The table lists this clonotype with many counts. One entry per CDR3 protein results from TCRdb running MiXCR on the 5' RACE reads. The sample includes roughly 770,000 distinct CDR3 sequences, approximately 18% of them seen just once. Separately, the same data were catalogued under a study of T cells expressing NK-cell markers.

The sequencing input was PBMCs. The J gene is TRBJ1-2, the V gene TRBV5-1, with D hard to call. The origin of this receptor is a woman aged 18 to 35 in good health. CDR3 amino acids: CASSLIYGTNYGYTF. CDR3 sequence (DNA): TGCGCCAGCAGCCTGATCTATGGGACTAACTATGGCTACACCTTC.